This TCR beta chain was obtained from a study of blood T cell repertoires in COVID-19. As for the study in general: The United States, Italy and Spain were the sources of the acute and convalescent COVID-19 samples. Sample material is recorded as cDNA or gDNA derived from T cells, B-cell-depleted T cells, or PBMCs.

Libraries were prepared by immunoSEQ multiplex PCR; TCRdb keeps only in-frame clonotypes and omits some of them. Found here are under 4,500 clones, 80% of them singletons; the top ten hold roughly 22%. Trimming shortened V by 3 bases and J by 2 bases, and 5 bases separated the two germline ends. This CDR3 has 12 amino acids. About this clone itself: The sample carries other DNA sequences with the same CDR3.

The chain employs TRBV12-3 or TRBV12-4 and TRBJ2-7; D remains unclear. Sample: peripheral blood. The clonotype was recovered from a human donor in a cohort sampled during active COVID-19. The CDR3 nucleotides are TGTGCCAGCAGTTTGAGTGCCTACGAGCAGTACTTC. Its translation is CASSLSAYEQYF.